The 30 T cell receptor beta chains reported below all come from one sample, sequenced in a study of identical twins. Each CDR3 protein is one row after TCRdb ran MiXCR on the 5' RACE reads. Of 470,000 or so distinct CDR3 sequences listed, approximately 24% are singletons. These same records also appear under a second study, on T cells expressing NK-cell markers.

The sequenced sample was CD4+ T cells sorted from blood. Receptors originate from a woman aged 18-29 years in good health.

This clonotype has just a few counts. CDR3 region: CSANRGITEAFF. The CDR3 nucleotides are TGCAGTGCAAACAGGGGAATCACTGAAGCTTTCTTT. The chain uses TRBV20-1 and TRBJ1-1; 7 bases fit TRBD1. V was clipped by 6 bases and J by 4 bases; unmatched bases: 5. This CDR3 is built from 12 residues. Germline assignment: CDR1 DFQATT and CDR2 SNEGSKA (reference sequence).

This clonotype was picked up a small number of times. The genes are TRBV24-1 and TRBJ2-3; no reliable D call. Trimming took off 5 bases at V and 2 bases at J, with 7 bases between the two ends. Germline CDR1 and CDR2: KGHDR and SFDVKD. The CDR3 runs to 13 residues. This CDR3 is CATSASDTDTQYF. CDR3 nucleotides: TGTGCCACCAGTGCGTCGGACACAGATACGCAGTATTTT.

This clonotype was observed many times. This chain uses TRBV11-2 with TRBJ2-5; tentative D call: TRBD1 (6 bases). Germline lookup yields CDR1 SGHAT and CDR2 FQNNGV. V dropped 11 bases and J dropped 1 base, with 14 bases sitting between them. This CDR3 comprises 13 residues. The CDR3 coding sequence is TGTGCCGGGGGCCGCGCAGCCCAAGAGACCCAGTACTTC. Its protein product is CAGGRAAQETQYF. The whole variable domain, remainder taken from reference TRBV11-2 and TRBJ2-5, is EAGVAQSPRYKIIEKRQSVAFWCNPISGHATLYWYQQILGQGPKLLIQFQNNGVVDDSQLPKDRFSAERLKGVDSTLKIQPAKLEDSAVYLCAGGRAAQETQYFGPGTRLLVL.

The chain uses TRBV11-1 and TRBJ1-1, with TRBD1 identical over 10 bases. Trimming cost V 0 bases and J 6 bases; bases outside gene matches: 13. This CDR3 is built from 18 residues. Per the germline V gene, CDR1 is SGHAT and CDR2 is FQDESV (reference sequence). CDR3 nucleotides: TGTGCCAGCAGCTTAGCAACGCCTGGGACAGGGGTGTGGGCTGAAGCTTTCTTT. Its translation is CASSLATPGTGVWAEAFF.

CDR3 sequence: CASRRWGQKNTEAFF. CDR3 nucleotide sequence: TGTGCCAGCAGGCGTTGGGGACAAAAGAACACTGAAGCTTTCTTT. The chain carries TRBV11-2 and TRBJ1-1; weak D call: TRBD1 (6 bases). V lost 6 bases and J lost 1, with 15 bases in between. CDR1 and CDR2 (germline): SGHAT, FQNNGV. The CDR3 is 15 amino acids.

This clonotype was seen at least ten times. This rearrangement joins TRBV12-3 or TRBV12-4 to TRBJ2-3, with 12 bases aligning to TRBD2. The V gene end was trimmed by 1 base and the J gene end by 7 bases; junction bases not matched to a gene: 9. CDR3 length: 17 residues. DNA of the CDR3: TGTGCCAGCAGTTTAGATCGTTCTAGCGGGGGGGCGAATACGCAGTATTTT. Translating it yields CASSLDRSSGGANTQYF.

The chain employs TRBV7-9 and TRBJ2-5; 8 positions agree with TRBD1. This CDR3 has 14 residues. CDR1 is SEHNR, CDR2 FQNEAQ, per germline (reference sequence). The junction had 5 bases not matched to a gene; V was cut back by 7 bases and J by 1 base. This CDR3 is CASTFGTGQETQYF. In DNA, the CDR3 is TGTGCCAGCACCTTTGGGACAGGCCAAGAGACCCAGTACTTC.

The chain couples TRBV20-1 to TRBJ1-5; TRBD1 agrees at 9 bases. J gave up 2 bases and V 1 base, and 9 bases lay outside the gene matches. This CDR3 has 17 residues. Germline CDR1 DFQATT, CDR2 SNEGSKA (reference sequence). CDR3 sequence (DNA): TGCAGTGCTAGAGTCCCGGGACAGGGTGTTCGCAATCAGCCCCAGCATTTT. This sequence encodes CSARVPGQGVRNQPQHF.

A few counts support this clonotype. The chain carries TRBV27 and TRBJ2-1; 9 bases align to TRBD1. With V trimmed by 8 bases and J by 4 bases, 9 bases remained unmatched. Germline values: CDR1 MNHEY, CDR2 SMNVEV (reference sequence). The CDR3 runs 15 residues. Here the CDR3 DNA reads TGTGCCAGCTTCCCTTTGGGACAGGGATACAATGAGCAGTTCTTC. This encodes CASFPLGQGYNEQFF.

The V and J genes are TRBV12-3 or TRBV12-4 and TRBJ2-1, with unresolved D. Trimming left V 5 bases short and J 8 bases short, with 10 bases between. The CDR3 sequence is 12 residues long. The CDR3 nucleotides read TGTGCCAGCAGTCCGCCCTGGTATGAGCAGTTCTTC. Its translation: CASSPPWYEQFF.

This sequence joins TRBV20-1 and TRBJ2-7; 7 positions agree with TRBD1. Germline trimming cut 3 bases from V and 0 bases from J; bases unmatched to any gene: 5. In germline, CDR1 is DFQATT, CDR2 SNEGSKA (reference sequence). This CDR3 has 14 amino acids. The CDR3 loop is CSASFRGSSYEQYF. For the CDR3, the DNA is TGCAGTGCTAGTTTCAGGGGGAGCTCCTACGAGCAGTACTTC.

The rearrangement links TRBV12-5 to TRBJ1-2; D not resolved. V was clipped by 6 bases and J by 2 bases, with 4 bases between them. CDR1 and CDR2 from the germline V gene are LGHNT and FRNRAP. The CDR3 totals 11 residues. The CDR3 loop reads CASGVNYGYTF. CDR3 nucleotide sequence: TGTGCTAGTGGCGTAAACTATGGCTACACCTTC. Full variable domain (remainder filled in from reference TRBV12-5 and TRBJ1-2): DARVTQTPRHKVTEMGQEVTMRCQPILGHNTVFWYRQTMMQGLELLAYFRNRAPLDDSGMPKDRFSAEMPDATLATLKIQPSEPRDSAVYFCASGVNYGYTFGSGTRLTVV.

The rearrangement uses TRBV12-3 or TRBV12-4 and TRBJ1-5; TRBD1 might be the D (6 bases). CDR3 size: 15 residues. The ends were cut back, 3 bases at V and 4 bases at J, with 13 bases in the middle. Here the CDR3 DNA reads TGTGCCAGCAGTTTGGGTCAGGGGAGGAATCAGCCCCAGCATTTT. As protein: CASSLGQGRNQPQHF.

The rearrangement links TRBV5-1 to TRBJ2-1; TRBD2 matches at 8 bases. CDR1 is SGHRS, CDR2 YFSETQ, per germline. The CDR3 sequence is 14 residues long. Trimming cost V 2 bases and J 6 bases; bases outside gene matches: 4. CDR3 nucleotides: TGCGCCAGCAGCTTTAGCGGGGCCACCAATGAGCAGTTCTTC. Its protein is CASSFSGATNEQFF.

This clonotype appeared a few times. The J gene is TRBJ2-3, the V gene TRBV10-2; 13 positions agree with TRBD2. Germline V gene lookup returns CDR1 WSHSY and CDR2 SAAADI. J lost 8 bases, V lost 7 bases, and 18 bases had no gene match. This CDR3 is built from 18 residues. The CDR3 region is CASTPGTSGAHRPGTQYF. CDR3 nucleotide sequence: TGCGCCAGCACTCCCGGGACTAGCGGGGCCCACCGCCCGGGTACGCAGTATTTT.

In its sample, this clonotype was seen a few times. This rearrangement joins TRBV12-3 or TRBV12-4 to TRBJ2-7, with D perhaps TRBD2 (5 bases). V gave up 6 bases and J gave up 6 bases, with 18 bases separating them. The CDR3 is 14 residues long. The CDR3 sequence is CASSLLVRVGEQYF. The CDR3 region has the DNA TGTGCCAGCAGCCTACTAGTACGCGTGGGCGAGCAGTACTTC.

This clonotype was seen only a few times. The chain employs TRBV12-3 or TRBV12-4 and TRBJ2-3; the match to TRBD1 covers 7 bases. The CDR3 runs 14 residues. Unmatched junction bases numbered 4, after V lost 3 bases and J lost 4 bases. CDR3 loop: CASSLTGRSDTQYF. The CDR3 DNA sequence: TGTGCCAGCAGTTTGACAGGGAGATCAGATACGCAGTATTTT.

This clonotype appeared a few times. The genes are TRBV4-1 and TRBJ2-7; D gene unclear. Trimming left V 4 bases short and J 3 bases short, with 19 bases between. In germline, CDR1 is MGHRA, CDR2 YSYEKL. The CDR3 loop spans 16 amino acids. The CDR3 DNA reads TGCGCCAGCAGCCGGCTCCTTATCCCAGCCGTCTACGAGCAGTACTTC. Residues: CASSRLLIPAVYEQYF.

J is TRBJ2-1 and V is TRBV10-3; D tentatively reads TRBD1 or TRBD2 (5 bases each). The CDR3 covers 12 residues. Between the trimmed V and J ends, which lost 10 bases and 7 bases, there was a span of 14 bases. The germline V gene has CDR1 ENHRY and CDR2 SYGVKD. The CDR3 protein is CATGAFVNEQFF. The CDR3 DNA sequence: TGTGCCACCGGGGCGTTCGTGAATGAGCAGTTCTTC.

This chain links TRBV9 with TRBJ2-5; D possibly corresponds to TRBD1 (6 bases). Trimming cost V 0 bases and J 5 bases, with 14 bases left between them. Germline assignment: CDR1 SGDLS and CDR2 YYNGEE. This CDR3 has 15 amino acids. The CDR3 spells CASSVVQGRGETQYF. The CDR3 region has the DNA TGTGCCAGCAGCGTAGTTCAGGGGAGAGGGGAGACCCAGTACTTC. Supplemented by reference TRBV9 and TRBJ2-5, the full variable domain reads DSGVTQTPKHLITATGQRVTLRCSPRSGDLSVYWYQQSLDQGLQFLIQYYNGEERAKGNILERFSAQQFPDLHSELNLSSLELGDSALYFCASSVVQGRGETQYFGPGTRLLVL.

The gene calls are TRBV7-8 and TRBJ2-3, with a tentative D call TRBD1 (5 bases). Looked up from germline, CDR1 is SGHVS and CDR2 is FQNEAQ. The CDR3 totals 14 residues. V was shortened by 5 bases and J by 5 bases, with 14 bases between the two germline ends. CDR3 sequence: CASSPGQTGDTQYF. The CDR3, as DNA: TGTGCCAGCAGCCCCGGACAAACGGGAGATACGCAGTATTTT.

The V call is TRBV20-1, the J call TRBJ2-7; 9 bases are shared with TRBD2. This CDR3 region has 15 residues. CDR1 and CDR2 from the germline V gene are DFQATT and SNEGSKA (reference sequence). The ends lost 3 bases at V and 3 bases at J; junction bases unmatched: 9. The CDR3 sequence is CSARTNSGSFYEQYF. The CDR3 DNA is TGCAGTGCTAGGACCAATAGCGGGAGTTTCTACGAGCAGTACTTC.

Only a few counts were recorded for this clonotype. The chain has TRBV7-2 and TRBJ2-3; D remains unclear. From germline, CDR1 is SGHTA and CDR2 FQGNSA. The V end was cut by 5 bases, the J end by 8 bases, with 11 bases between. The CDR3 extends over 12 amino acids. The CDR3 nucleotides read TGTGCCAGCAGCCCACGGTTCGGTACGCAGTATTTT. Amino acid sequence: CASSPRFGTQYF.

CDR3 sequence reads: CSVESWREDPDTQYF. The CDR3 DNA follows: TGCAGCGTTGAAAGTTGGCGGGAGGATCCAGATACGCAGTATTTT. The J gene is TRBJ2-3, the V gene TRBV29-1; 8 bases match TRBD2. This CDR3 has 15 residues. Germline V gene lookup returns CDR1 SQVTM and CDR2 ANQGSEA. The V and J ends lost 2 bases and 4 bases, in that order; junction bases with no gene match: 8.

The chain uses TRBV7-9 and TRBJ2-5; D might be TRBD1 (6 bases). The CDR3 totals 14 residues. Germline CDR1 SEHNR, CDR2 FQNEAQ (reference sequence). The V gene lost 5 bases and the J gene lost 4 bases, with 14 bases spanning the gap. The CDR3 bases are TGTGCCAGCAGCCGAGGAACAGGGTCAGAGACCCAGTACTTC. It encodes CASSRGTGSETQYF.

This clonotype was seen many times. This rearrangement joins TRBV5-1 to TRBJ2-1; D ambiguous. Trimming shortened V by 9 bases and J by 0 bases, and 13 bases separated the two germline ends. CDR1 is SGHRS, CDR2 YFSETQ, per germline. The CDR3 sequence is 14 residues long. The CDR3, as DNA: TGCGCCACCCAACTCCTTAGCTCCTACAATGAGCAGTTCTTC. This gives the protein CATQLLSSYNEQFF.

Here the CDR3 DNA reads TGTGCCTGGATTCACAGGGGCAATGAGCAGTTCTTC. Translation: CAWIHRGNEQFF. V usage is TRBV30 and J usage is TRBJ2-1; 7 bases match TRBD1. From germline, CDR1 is GTSNPN and CDR2 SVGIG (reference sequence). CDR3 length: 12 residues. V shed 4 bases and J 6 bases; nucleotides not matched to a gene: 3.

The chain has TRBV20-1 and TRBJ1-1, with D unresolved. V lost 4 bases, J lost 4 bases, and 19 bases lay in between. This CDR3 has 15 residues. Germline CDR1 DFQATT, CDR2 SNEGSKA (reference sequence). The chain's CDR3 is CSAKEFVGSGTEAFF. The CDR3 DNA is TGCAGTGCTAAAGAGTTTGTGGGTTCGGGCACTGAAGCTTTCTTT.

This clonotype was detected only a few times. The chain recombines TRBV9 with TRBJ2-5; no clear D. The length of the CDR3 is 14 residues. CDR1 is SGDLS and CDR2 is YYNGEE in the germline V gene. The V and J ends lost 2 bases and 5 bases respectively, with 13 bases between them. In DNA form, the CDR3 reads TGTGCCAGCAGCGTGAGTAGGACCCCCGAGACCCAGTACTTC. Protein: CASSVSRTPETQYF.

This clonotype was detected only a few times. J is TRBJ2-5 and V is TRBV29-1, with 11 nucleotides matching TRBD2. The CDR3 has 15 amino acids. V dropped 0 bases and J dropped 4; count of bases not matched to a gene: 4. The germline V gene has CDR1 SQVTM and CDR2 ANQGSEA. The CDR3: CSVEDSGRAPETQYF. CDR3 coding DNA: TGCAGCGTTGAAGATAGCGGGAGGGCCCCAGAGACCCAGTACTTC.